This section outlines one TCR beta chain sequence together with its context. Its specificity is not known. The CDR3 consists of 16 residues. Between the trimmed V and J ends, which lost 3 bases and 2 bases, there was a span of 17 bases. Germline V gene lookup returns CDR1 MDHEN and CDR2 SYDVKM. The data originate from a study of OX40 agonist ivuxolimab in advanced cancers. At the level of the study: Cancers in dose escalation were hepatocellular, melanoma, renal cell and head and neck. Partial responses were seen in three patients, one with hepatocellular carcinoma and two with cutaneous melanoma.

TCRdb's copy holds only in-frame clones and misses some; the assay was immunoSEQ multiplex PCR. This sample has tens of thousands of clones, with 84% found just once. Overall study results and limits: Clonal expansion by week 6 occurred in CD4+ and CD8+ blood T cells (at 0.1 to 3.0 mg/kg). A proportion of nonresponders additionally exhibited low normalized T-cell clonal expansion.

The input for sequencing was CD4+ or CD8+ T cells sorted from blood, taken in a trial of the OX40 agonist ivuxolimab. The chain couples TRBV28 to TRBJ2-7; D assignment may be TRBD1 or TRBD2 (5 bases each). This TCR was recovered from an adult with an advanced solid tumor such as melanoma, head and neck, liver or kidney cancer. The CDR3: CASSFRGERGAYEQYF. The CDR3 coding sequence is TGTGCCAGCAGTTTTAGAGGGGAAAGAGGGGCCTACGAGCAGTACTTC.